Below, 6 T cell receptor beta chains from the same sample are listed, as sequenced in a study of cytomegalovirus exposure and HLA in healthy donors. 13 Jbeta primers and 60 Vbeta primers were used for the PCR. The repertoire was sequenced with immunoSEQ multiplex PCR; TCRdb's copy has only in-frame clones and lacks some. The specimen's table records 80,000 to 95,000 clones. The material sequenced was PBMCs. The receptors here all came from a man aged 50-60 years in good health and CMV-seropositive.

The chain has TRBV4-3 and TRBJ2-1; D may be TRBD2 (5 bases). The V end lost 3 bases, the J end lost 0 bases, and 15 bases lay between the germline ends. CDR3 length: 17 residues. Germline-derived CDR1 and CDR2 are LGHNA and YSLEER. CDR3 sequence (DNA): TGCGCCAGCAGCCAGGGCTGGCCGGGATACTCCTACAATGAGCAGTTCTTC. Its translation: CASSQGWPGYSYNEQFF.

The chain carries TRBV4-1 and TRBJ2-1, with TRBD1 matching over 9 bases. Germline V gene lookup returns CDR1 MGHRA and CDR2 YSYEKL. The CDR3 is made up of 16 amino acids. With 4 bases clipped from V and 9 bases from J, the junction kept 13 bases outside the gene matches. The CDR3 nucleotides read TGCGCCAGCAGCCCCAACCCGGGACAGGGAAATGTTGAGCAGTTCTTC. Its protein product is CASSPNPGQGNVEQFF.

V usage is TRBV7-2 and J usage is TRBJ1-5; no firm D call. The CDR3 has 15 residues. CDR1 is SGHTA, CDR2 FQGNSA, per germline. V lost 3 bases, J lost 2 bases, and 11 bases lay in between. The CDR3 nucleotides read TGTGCCAGCAGCTTGTCTGGGAGGGGCAATCAGCCCCAGCATTTT. Its protein product is CASSLSGRGNQPQHF.

This rearrangement joins TRBV10-3 to TRBJ2-6; 7 nucleotides agree with TRBD1. Trimming removed 10 bases from V and 4 bases from J; junction bases left unmatched: 10. The germline V gene has CDR1 ENHRY and CDR2 SYGVKD. This CDR3 is 15 amino acids long. The CDR3 coding sequence is TGTGCCACGCAGAGCGACAGGGCCGGGGCCAACGTCCTGACTTTC. This codes for CATQSDRAGANVLTF.

The CDR3 spells CASSLDAAALEAFF. In DNA form, the CDR3 reads TGTGCCAGCAGCTTAGATGCGGCAGCTCTTGAAGCTTTCTTT. The genes are TRBV7-2 and TRBJ1-1, with D hard to call. This CDR3 is 14 amino acids long. Germline V gene lookup returns CDR1 SGHTA and CDR2 FQGNSA. V lost 1 base to trimming and J lost 7 bases, with 13 bases between them.

The chain is built from TRBV5-4 and TRBJ2-1; TRBD2 agrees at 8 bases. The CDR3 extends over 15 amino acids. The V and J ends lost 1 base and 6 bases, in that order; junction bases with no gene match: 6. Germline lookup yields CDR1 SGHNT and CDR2 YYREEE (reference sequence). The CDR3 loop is CASSLTLAEVNEQFF. The CDR3 nucleotides are TGTGCCAGCAGCTTGACACTAGCGGAGGTCAATGAGCAGTTCTTC.